The rows below give T cell receptor beta chains drawn from one sample of a study of radiotherapy plus CTLA-4 blockade in lung cancer. The assay was immunoSEQ multiplex PCR, and TCRdb's table has in-frame clones only and misses some. The table lists roughly 98,000 clones, 75% to 85% of them singletons. The sample consisted of peripheral blood, taken from a patient treated with radiotherapy plus ipilimumab. The receptors originated from a human donor with non-small cell lung cancer who had a partial response to radiotherapy plus ipilimumab. Each CDR3 is given with its conserved first and last residue. The order of the fields is CDR3 length, V gene, D gene, J gene, clone size, CDR3 protein, CDR3 DNA. The D gene is left open where the match is weak. Clone sizes are given selectively: once, few, many, or a class where the clone is expanded.

>17|TRBV5-1|TRBD1|TRBJ2-1|few
CASSLTGGEILAHEQFF
TGCGCCAGCAGCTTGACAGGGGGCGAGATACTAGCACATGAGCAGTTCTTC
>14|TRBV19|-|TRBJ1-1|once
CASSIRGARTEAFF
TGTGCCAGTAGTATTCGGGGGGCGAGGACTGAAGCTTTCTTT
>18|TRBV2|TRBD1|TRBJ2-6|-
CASSPSGQLGPGANVLTF
TGTGCCAGCAGTCCATCGGGACAGTTAGGACCTGGGGCCAACGTCCTGACTTTC
>14|TRBV6-1|-|TRBJ2-2|-
CASSASLNTGELFF
TGTGCCAGCAGTGCTAGCTTGAACACCGGGGAGCTGTTTTTT
>15|TRBV5-1|TRBD1|TRBJ2-3|-
CASSWGQGGTDTQYF
TGCGCCAGCAGCTGGGGACAGGGGGGAACAGATACGCAGTATTTT
>15|TRBV7-2|TRBD1|TRBJ2-3|-
CASSFAGGRADTQYF
TGTGCCAGCAGCTTCGCAGGGGGTAGGGCAGATACGCAGTATTTT
>16|TRBV18|TRBD1|TRBJ1-1|-
CASSQQGAGLGTEAFF
TGTGCCAGCTCACAACAGGGGGCGGGTTTGGGCACTGAAGCTTTCTTT
>14|TRBV6-5|-|TRBJ1-2|few
CASSGPDPNYGYTF
TGTGCCAGCAGTGGGCCAGATCCTAACTATGGCTACACCTTC
>11|TRBV7-9|-|TRBJ2-5|-
CASSRGETQYF
TGTGCCAGCAGCCGGGGGGAGACCCAGTACTTC
>13|TRBV2|-|TRBJ2-1|-
CATTSWSYNEQFF
TGTGCCACCACTAGCTGGTCCTACAATGAGCAGTTCTTC
>15|TRBV5-1|TRBD2|TRBJ2-7|-
CASSSGTSVFYEQYF
TGCGCCAGCAGCTCCGGGACTAGCGTATTCTACGAGCAGTACTTC
>13|TRBV19|-|TRBJ2-3|-
CASSIGGPDTQYF
TGTGCCAGTAGTATTGGGGGCCCAGATACGCAGTATTTT
>14|TRBV6-5|TRBD1|TRBJ2-7|-
CASSYRQGTYEQYF
TGTGCCAGCAGTTACCGACAGGGAACCTACGAGCAGTACTTC
>14|TRBV29-1|-|TRBJ1-1|-
CSVGRSRMNTEAFF
TGCAGCGTTGGGAGGTCTAGGATGAACACTGAAGCTTTCTTT
>13|TRBV9|-|TRBJ1-1|-
CASSVAIRTEAFF
TGTGCCAGCAGCGTAGCAATTCGGACTGAAGCTTTCTTT
>14|TRBV30|-|TRBJ2-7|medium-sized
CAWSLSGRRYEQYF
TGTGCCTGGAGTCTCTCGGGTAGACGCTACGAGCAGTACTTC
>18|TRBV18|TRBD2|TRBJ2-1|few
CASSPRLAGSTSYNEQFF
TGTGCCAGCTCACCAAGGCTAGCGGGGTCCACCTCCTACAATGAGCAGTTCTTC
>18|TRBV19|-|TRBJ1-2|-
CASSIGVLAANFNYGYTF
TGTGCCAGTAGTATAGGGGTCCTGGCGGCGAATTTTAACTATGGCTACACCTTC
>15|TRBV6-5|TRBD1|TRBJ1-2|-
CASSYSEGGAFGYTF
TGTGCCAGCAGTTACTCGGAAGGGGGCGCTTTTGGCTACACCTTC
>15|TRBV5-8|-|TRBJ1-1|-
CASSRIRGGDTEAFF
TGTGCCAGCAGCCGGATCAGGGGTGGGGACACTGAAGCTTTCTTT
>14|TRBV5-6|-|TRBJ2-5|-
CASSQTWVEGTQYF
TGTGCCAGCAGCCAAACGTGGGTGGAGGGGACCCAGTACTTC
>17|TRBV4-1|TRBD2|TRBJ2-7|-
CASSQAGFSGRTNEQYF
TGCGCCAGCAGCCAAGCAGGTTTTAGCGGGAGGACTAACGAGCAGTACTTC
>14|TRBV7-3|TRBD1|TRBJ2-1|-
CASSRTGGEYEQFF
TGTGCCAGCAGCCGGACAGGGGGGGAATATGAGCAGTTCTTC
>16|TRBV28|-|TRBJ1-2|once
CASSSGGGGPLAGYTF
TGTGCCAGCAGTTCGGGGGGGGGAGGGCCCCTTGCCGGCTACACCTTC
>16|TRBV28|TRBD1|TRBJ2-3|-
CASSLLLGQGADTQYF
TGTGCCAGCAGTTTACTACTGGGACAGGGCGCAGATACGCAGTATTTT